Below, 23 T cell receptor beta chains from the same sample are listed, as sequenced in a study of CD8 T cells in Susac syndrome. RNA amounts of 0.5 to 1 ug underwent reverse transcription with random hexamers. One entry per CDR3 protein results from TCRdb running MiXCR on the immunoSEQ multiplex PCR reads. The sample has some 200,000 distinct CDR3 sequences, 95% seen once; the top ten hold 0.075% to 0.095%. Sequencing used CD4+ T cells from PBMCs. Every receptor here comes from a human donor with multiple sclerosis.

The table lists this clonotype with a few counts. J is TRBJ2-6 and V is TRBV23-1; unclear D gene. TRBV23-1 is an open reading frame whose function is uncertain. V was trimmed by 4 bases and J by 0 bases, leaving 4 bases between them. There are 14 residues in the CDR3. The CDR3 DNA follows: TGCGCCAGCAGTCCGAACTCTGGGGCCAACGTCCTGACTTTC. Translating it yields CASSPNSGANVLTF.

The chain carries TRBV30 and TRBJ2-2, with D uncertain. The CDR3 runs 15 residues. Germline CDR1 and CDR2: GTSNPN and SVGIG (reference sequence). Trimming took 0 bases from V and 0 from J, leaving 8 bases between them. The DNA for the CDR3 is TGTGCCTGGAGTGTACATCCACCGAACACCGGGGAGCTGTTTTTT. Protein sequence: CAWSVHPPNTGELFF.

This chain links TRBV4-1 with TRBJ2-7; perhaps TRBD1 as D (6 bases). V dropped 1 base and J dropped 4 bases, with 17 bases sitting between them. Germline V gene data show CDR1 as MGHRA and CDR2 as YSYEKL. This CDR3 has 16 amino acids. Written as DNA, the CDR3 is TGCGCCAGCAGCCAAGGGAACAGGGCGGGCTGGTACGAGCAGTACTTC. This encodes CASSQGNRAGWYEQYF.

This chain links TRBV29-1 with TRBJ1-4; a possible D gene is TRBD1 (6 bases). Germline lookup yields CDR1 SQVTM and CDR2 ANQGSEA. This CDR3 has 13 amino acids. V dropped 4 bases and J dropped 3 bases, with 9 bases sitting between them. CDR3 sequence reads: CSVGGQPNEKLFF. DNA of the CDR3: TGCAGCGTTGGAGGACAGCCTAATGAAAAACTGTTTTTT.

The rearrangement uses TRBV7-9 and TRBJ2-1, with D hard to call. Trimming removed 1 base at V and 6 bases at J, with 10 bases between. The CDR3 is 14 amino acids. Germline V CDR1 and CDR2: SEHNR, FQNEAQ (reference sequence). The CDR3 here is CASSLDFAGNEQFF. The CDR3 region has the DNA TGTGCCAGCAGCTTAGACTTCGCAGGCAATGAGCAGTTCTTC.

The chain employs TRBV30 and TRBJ2-7, with D possibly TRBD2 on 6 matching bases. V shed 2 bases and J shed 2 bases, with 10 bases lying between them. The V gene's germline CDR1 is GTSNPN and CDR2 SVGIG (reference sequence). This CDR3 region has 13 residues. The CDR3 loop is CAWSTGLTYEQYF. The CDR3 region has the DNA TGTGCCTGGAGTACGGGACTGACCTACGAGCAGTACTTC.

The V call is TRBV29-1, the J call TRBJ2-7; D may be TRBD1 (5 bases). In germline, CDR1 is SQVTM, CDR2 ANQGSEA. Trimming removed 4 bases at V and 3 bases at J, with 16 bases between. The CDR3 is made up of 14 amino acids. CDR3 loop: CSVGGGWQGYEQYF. DNA for the CDR3: TGCAGCGTTGGGGGCGGCTGGCAGGGCTACGAGCAGTACTTC.

This chain joins TRBV18 and TRBJ1-4; no definite D call. V lost 0 bases, J lost 5 bases, and 10 bases lay in between. Germline CDR1 KGHSH, CDR2 LQKENI. The CDR3 extends over 15 amino acids. CDR3 residues: CASSPPGRLNEKLFF. CDR3 coding DNA: TGTGCCAGCTCACCACCAGGCCGGCTCAATGAAAAACTGTTTTTT.

The genes are TRBV2 and TRBJ2-1; 15 positions match TRBD2. Germline V lookup: CDR1 SNHLY, CDR2 FYNNEI. Trimming cost V 11 bases and J 3 bases; bases outside gene matches: 8. The CDR3 has 16 amino acids. In DNA form, the CDR3 reads TGTGCCTCATTGGGACTAGCGGGGGGATTCTACAATGAGCAGTTCTTC. This gives the protein CASLGLAGGFYNEQFF.

The J gene is TRBJ1-6, the V gene TRBV11-2, with D unclear. CDR1 SGHAT and CDR2 FQNNGV come from the germline V gene. Trimming pared 1 base from V and 5 bases from J, leaving 6 bases between. The CDR3 sequence is 14 residues long. Written as DNA, the CDR3 is TGTGCCAGCAGCTTAGTGGGGAATAATTCACCCCTCCACTTT. Protein: CASSLVGNNSPLHF. Full variable domain (missing parts from reference TRBV11-2 and TRBJ1-6): EAGVAQSPRYKIIEKRQSVAFWCNPISGHATLYWYQQILGQGPKLLIQFQNNGVVDDSQLPKDRFSAERLKGVDSTLKIQPAKLEDSAVYLCASSLVGNNSPLHFGNGTRLTVT.

Only a few counts were recorded for this clonotype. The chain couples TRBV29-1 to TRBJ2-7, with 7 positions matching TRBD1. The germline gives CDR1 SQVTM, CDR2 ANQGSEA. The CDR3 totals 11 residues. Unmatched junction bases numbered 9, after V lost 7 bases and J lost 9 bases. In DNA, the CDR3 is TGCAGCGCCGATGTGGCAGGGGGGCAGTACTTC. Encoded protein: CSADVAGGQYF.

The chain employs TRBV7-2 and TRBJ1-2; no firm D call. V lost 1 base, J lost 3 bases, and 12 bases lay in between. The CDR3 covers 15 residues. Germline CDR1 and CDR2: SGHTA and FQGNSA. In DNA, the CDR3 is TGTGCCAGCAGCTTAGGTGCGGGTCGGTACTATGGCTACACCTTC. Translation: CASSLGAGRYYGYTF.

The rearrangement joins TRBV3-1 to TRBJ1-6, with TRBD1 matching 9 bases. J was trimmed by 6 bases and V by 3 bases; bases with no gene match: 6. This CDR3 region has 16 residues. From germline, CDR1 is LGHDT and CDR2 YNNKEL (reference sequence). The chain's CDR3 is CASSHRTGAGNSPLHF. The DNA for the CDR3 is TGTGCCAGCAGCCATCGGACAGGGGCTGGTAATTCACCCCTCCACTTT.

The V call is TRBV27, the J call TRBJ2-1; the D gene is possibly TRBD2 (6 bases). The CDR3 is made up of 14 amino acids. The germline CDR1 and CDR2 sequences are MNHEY and SMNVEV (reference sequence). The germline V and J ends were trimmed by 6 bases and 1 base, with 10 bases remaining between them. Written as DNA, the CDR3 is TGTGCCAGCAGGGCCCTAGCGTCCTACAATGAGCAGTTCTTC. This gives the protein CASRALASYNEQFF.

The chain uses TRBV5-6 and TRBJ1-2; D remains unclear. There are 12 residues in the CDR3. CDR1 is SGHDT, CDR2 YYEEEE, per germline. The V gene lost 4 bases and the J gene lost 2 bases, with 6 bases spanning the gap. As DNA, the CDR3 is TGTGCCAGCAGCGAGGACAACTATGGCTACACCTTC. It codes for CASSEDNYGYTF. The variable domain in full, with the rest retrieved from reference TRBV5-6 and TRBJ1-2, is DAGVTQSPTHLIKTRGQQVTLRCSPKSGHDTVSWYQQALGQGPQFIFQYYEEEERQRGNFPDRFSGHQFPNYSSELNVNALLLGDSALYLCASSEDNYGYTFGSGTRLTVV.

CDR3 bases: TGTGCCAGCAGCCAAGGCACAGAATACGAGCAGTACTTC. Translation gives CASSQGTEYEQYF. The rearrangement uses TRBV3-1 and TRBJ2-7; D gene unclear. The CDR3 covers 13 residues. Germline CDR1 reads LGHDT; CDR2 reads YNNKEL (reference sequence). The V and J ends lost 1 base and 4 bases respectively, with 8 bases between them.

V is TRBV5-1 and J is TRBJ2-1; no firm D call. The CDR3 totals 15 residues. Germline V lookup: CDR1 SGHRS, CDR2 YFSETQ. V lost 0 bases, J lost 0 bases, and 7 bases lay in between. For the CDR3, the DNA is TGCGCCAGCAGCTTGGAGGTTACCTCCTACAATGAGCAGTTCTTC. It translates to CASSLEVTSYNEQFF.

The CDR3 nucleotides are TGTGCCTGGAAGGTCGCGCTGGGCACTGAAGCTTTCTTT. Encoded protein: CAWKVALGTEAFF. The chain uses TRBV30 and TRBJ1-1, with D uncertain. This CDR3 has 13 amino acids. Between the trimmed V and J ends, which lost 4 bases and 4 bases, there was a span of 13 bases. Per germline, CDR1 GTSNPN and CDR2 SVGIG (reference sequence).

The chain has TRBV20-1 and TRBJ2-5, with D maybe TRBD2 (6 bases). Germline CDR1 DFQATT, CDR2 SNEGSKA (reference sequence). V was pared by 3 bases and J by 5 bases, with 13 bases between. The CDR3 is made up of 13 amino acids. The CDR3 protein is CSASLRGWETQYF. Written as DNA, the CDR3 is TGCAGTGCTAGTCTCCGGGGGTGGGAGACCCAGTACTTC.

The genes are TRBV5-1 and TRBJ1-1; tentative D call: TRBD1 (6 bases). The CDR3 runs 15 residues. Per germline, CDR1 SGHRS and CDR2 YFSETQ. The V gene lost 1 base and the J gene lost 7 bases, with 17 bases spanning the gap. The CDR3 DNA is TGCGCCAGCAGCTTGAACTCTGGGGGCTGGAATGAAGCTTTCTTT. The encoded protein is CASSLNSGGWNEAFF. Variable domain in full (rest from reference TRBV5-1 and TRBJ1-1): KAGVTQTPRYLIKTRGQQVTLSCSPISGHRSVSWYQQTPGQGLQFLFEYFSETQRNKGNFPGRFSGRQFSNSRSEMNVSTLELGDSALYLCASSLNSGGWNEAFFGQGTRLTVV.

The chain couples TRBV20-1 to TRBJ1-2, with D perhaps matching TRBD1 (6 bases). Trimming took off 5 bases at V and 5 bases at J, with 18 bases between the two ends. Germline V CDR1 and CDR2: DFQATT, SNEGSKA (reference sequence). The CDR3 loop spans 14 amino acids. The CDR3 bases are TGCAGTGCTCGGGGACACCTCAAGGGATATGGCTACACCTTC. It specifies CSARGHLKGYGYTF.

This clonotype was recorded only once. The chain recombines TRBV30 with TRBJ1-5; 8 bases fit TRBD1. The germline CDR1 and CDR2 sequences are GTSNPN and SVGIG (reference sequence). CDR3 length: 13 amino acids. V dropped 5 bases and J dropped 6; count of bases not matched to a gene: 6. CDR3 nucleotides: TGTGCCTGGTCTTATACAGGGGGTCAGCCCCAGCATTTT. Encoded protein: CAWSYTGGQPQHF.

The rearrangement uses TRBV29-1 and TRBJ2-5, with D maybe TRBD2 (6 bases). The CDR3 sequence is 13 residues long. Germline values: CDR1 SQVTM, CDR2 ANQGSEA. The V gene lost 7 bases and the J gene lost 0 bases, with 12 bases spanning the gap. The CDR3 here is CSASGLHQETQYF. The CDR3 nucleotides read TGCAGCGCTTCGGGACTGCACCAAGAGACCCAGTACTTC.